This T cell receptor beta chain comes out of a study of T cells after yellow fever vaccination. This CDR3 has 17 amino acids. Trimming took off 2 bases at V and 5 bases at J, with 20 bases between the two ends. CDR1 is MNHEY and CDR2 is SVGEGT in the germline V gene. One entry per CDR3 protein results from TCRdb running MiXCR on the 5' RACE reads. This sample has 95,000 to 100,000 distinct CDR3 sequences, with roughly 5.8% found just once. The V and J genes are TRBV6-2 or TRBV6-3 and TRBJ2-3; D is possibly TRBD2 (5 bases). The clonotype was recovered from a man aged 18 to 29 who received the YFV17D yellow fever vaccine. The sample here was CD8+ T cells sorted from PBMCs, taken 10 days after the yellow fever booster vaccination. For the CDR3, the DNA is TGTGCCAGCAGTTACAGGAACAGCGGCCCCGGAGGAGATACGCAGTATTTT. It translates to CASSYRNSGPGGDTQYF.